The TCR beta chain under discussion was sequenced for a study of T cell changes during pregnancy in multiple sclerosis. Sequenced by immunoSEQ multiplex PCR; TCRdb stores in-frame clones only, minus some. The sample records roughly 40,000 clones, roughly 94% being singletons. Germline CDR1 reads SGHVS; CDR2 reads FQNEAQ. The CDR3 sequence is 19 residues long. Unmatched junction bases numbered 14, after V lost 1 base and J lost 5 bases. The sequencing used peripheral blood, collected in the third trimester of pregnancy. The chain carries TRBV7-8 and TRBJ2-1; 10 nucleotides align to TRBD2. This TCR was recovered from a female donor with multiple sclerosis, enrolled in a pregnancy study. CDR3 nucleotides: TGTGCCAGCAGCTTAGGTTCCTTTAAAGCGGGAGGGCCCGACAATGAGCAGTTCTTC. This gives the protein CASSLGSFKAGGPDNEQFF.